Following are 3 T cell receptor beta chains from one sample sequenced in a study of T-cell reconstitution after alpha-beta-depleted transplantation in children. Preparing the TCRbeta library involved the use of unique molecular identifiers. Using its own MiXCR run on the PCR reads, TCRdb lists one record per CDR3 protein. The sample yields 350,000 to 450,000 distinct CDR3 sequences, roughly 21% seen once. The material sequenced was PBMCs from the stem cell graft donor, taken from the stem cell graft. These receptors came from a human donor who donated a stem cell graft to a child with acute myeloid leukemia.

This clonotype was counted many times. The chain couples TRBV12-3 or TRBV12-4 to TRBJ2-7; no clear D gene. The CDR3 has 14 amino acids. V was cut by 5 bases and J by 7 bases, with 18 bases left in between. The CDR3 reads CASSPREAHSEQYF. The CDR3 DNA reads as TGTGCCAGCAGTCCCCGTGAAGCCCATTCTGAGCAGTACTTC.

This clonotype was observed a few times. The rearrangement joins TRBV15 to TRBJ2-2; D unresolved. The V end was cut by 1 base, the J end by 1 base, with 13 bases between. Germline CDR1 LNHNV, CDR2 YYDKDF (reference sequence). This CDR3 contains 17 residues. The CDR3, as DNA: TGTGCCACCAGCAGAGGACTTGTAATCGGGAACACCGGGGAGCTGTTTTTT. Translated: CATSRGLVIGNTGELFF.

The V and J genes are TRBV25-1 and TRBJ1-4; D may be TRBD1 (6 bases). Trimming took off 4 bases at V and 10 bases at J, with 10 bases between the two ends. The CDR3 covers 12 residues. Germline V gives CDR1 MGHDK, CDR2 SYGVNS. The CDR3 coding sequence is TGTGCCAGCAGTGCCGGGACACCAAAACTGTTTTTT. Amino acids: CASSAGTPKLFF.